Each of the 18 T cell receptor beta chains below was sequenced from the same sample in a study of blood T cell repertoires in COVID-19. The repertoire was sequenced with immunoSEQ multiplex PCR; TCRdb's copy has only in-frame clones and lacks some. The table lists tens of thousands of clones, 70% to 85% of them singletons. The sample consisted of peripheral blood. Source of these receptors: a man between 65 and 85 years old with acute or convalescent COVID-19.

The rearrangement uses TRBV28 and TRBJ2-2; D is uncertain. The germline V gene encodes CDR1 MDHEN and CDR2 SYDVKM. The CDR3 loop spans 15 amino acids. The V and J ends lost 3 bases and 0 bases respectively, with 8 bases between them. The CDR3 spells CASSFFDSNTGELFF. In DNA, the CDR3 is TGTGCCAGCAGTTTCTTCGACTCGAACACCGGGGAGCTGTTTTTT.

The rearrangement uses TRBV7-3 and TRBJ2-2; D perhaps matches TRBD1 (5 bases). The CDR3 length is 12 residues. CDR1 is SGHTA and CDR2 is FQGTGA in the germline V gene. Deletions cut 3 bases from V and 7 bases from J, with 6 bases between. CDR3 sequence: CASSFRDGELFF. The CDR3 nucleotides read TGTGCCAGCAGCTTCAGGGACGGGGAGCTGTTTTTT.

The chain employs TRBV25-1 and TRBJ2-1, with 9 positions matching TRBD1. Germline V gives CDR1 MGHDK, CDR2 SYGVNS. The CDR3 runs to 17 residues. The V and J ends lost 4 bases and 8 bases, in that order; junction bases with no gene match: 15. CDR3 loop: CASSAAKPGQGSDEQFF. The CDR3 region has the DNA TGTGCCAGCAGTGCTGCGAAACCGGGACAGGGAAGCGATGAGCAGTTCTTC.

V gene TRBV10-1 combines with J gene TRBJ2-5; 8 bases map to TRBD1. This CDR3 spans 17 amino acids. The junction had 13 bases not matched to a gene; V was cut back by 5 bases and J by 2 bases. CDR1 is WNHNN, CDR2 SYGVQD, per germline (reference sequence). The CDR3, as DNA: TGCGCCAGCAGTCCTACTTTCGACAGGGGAGGTCAAGAGACCCAGTACTTC. The encoded protein is CASSPTFDRGGQETQYF.

As concerns this clone: The junction and the germline gene differ at one end; a read error may be behind it. The J gene is TRBJ1-5, the V gene TRBV6-1, with D possibly being TRBD1 (6 bases). CDR3 length equals 14 residues. From germline, CDR1 is MNHNS and CDR2 SASEGT. For the CDR3, the DNA is TGTGCCAGCTGTGAGGGGGGGGGTGGCCAGCCCCAGCATTTT. Translated, it gives CASCEGGGGQPQHF.

This clone was seen a few times. The V and J genes are TRBV6-6 and TRBJ2-7; weak D call: TRBD2 (5 bases). The CDR3 runs 17 residues. Germline loops: CDR1 MNHNY, CDR2 SVGAGI (reference sequence). The ends were cut back, 5 bases at V and 7 bases at J, with 27 bases in the middle. This CDR3 is CASSPPTRTFRLGEQYF. CDR3 nucleotide sequence: TGTGCCAGCAGTCCCCCAACGAGGACTTTTCGCCTGGGGGAGCAGTACTTC.

The chain recombines TRBV5-1 with TRBJ1-1; TRBD1 matches at 7 bases. The CDR3 has 15 amino acids. The V gene's germline CDR1 is SGHRS and CDR2 YFSETQ. Losses at the gene ends were 7 bases for V and 0 bases for J; bases not matched to a gene: 9. CDR3 residues: CASGNRDSMNTEAFF. Here the CDR3 DNA reads TGCGCCAGCGGAAACCGGGACAGCATGAACACTGAAGCTTTCTTT. Full variable domain (missing parts from reference TRBV5-1 and TRBJ1-1): KAGVTQTPRYLIKTRGQQVTLSCSPISGHRSVSWYQQTPGQGLQFLFEYFSETQRNKGNFPGRFSGRQFSNSRSEMNVSTLELGDSALYLCASGNRDSMNTEAFFGQGTRLTVV.

This clone was counted a single time. The J gene is TRBJ2-1, the V gene TRBV29-1; the D gene is possibly TRBD2 (5 bases). Germline loops: CDR1 SQVTM, CDR2 ANQGSEA. The germline V and J ends were trimmed by 6 bases and 9 bases, with 12 bases remaining between them. CDR3 size: 11 residues. CDR3 amino acids: CSVPSRGEQFF. DNA for the CDR3: TGCAGCGTACCGTCTCGGGGTGAGCAGTTCTTC.

The V call is TRBV6-5, the J call TRBJ2-5; D is possibly TRBD2 (6 bases). The V end lost 8 bases, the J end lost 1 base, and 14 bases lay between the germline ends. CDR1 and CDR2 from the germline V gene are MNHEY and SVGAGI. The CDR3 loop spans 14 amino acids. The CDR3 loop reads CASQGLMSQETQYF. The CDR3 DNA is TGTGCCAGCCAGGGACTGATGAGCCAAGAGACCCAGTACTTC.

J is TRBJ2-4 and V is TRBV5-5; the D gene is possibly TRBD1 (5 bases). The germline gives CDR1 SGHKS, CDR2 YYEKEE (reference sequence). Between the trimmed V and J ends, which lost 0 bases and 1 base, there was a span of 5 bases. The CDR3 runs 14 residues. The DNA of the CDR3 is TGTGCCAGCAGCTTGGACAGGGCCAAAAACATTCAGTACTTC. Its translation: CASSLDRAKNIQYF.

The V call is TRBV6-5, the J call TRBJ2-7; 9 bases are a match to TRBD1. The junction had 6 bases not matched to a gene; V was cut back by 7 bases and J by 5 bases. CDR1 and CDR2 (germline): MNHEY, SVGAGI. This CDR3 comprises 13 residues. CDR3 sequence reads: CASTLDRGNEQYF. For the CDR3, the DNA is TGTGCCAGCACCTTGGACAGGGGAAACGAGCAGTACTTC.

This clone has just a few counts. The genes are TRBV5-4 and TRBJ1-1; D unclear. From germline, CDR1 is SGHNT and CDR2 YYREEE (reference sequence). The length of the CDR3 is 16 residues. V was shortened by 1 base and J by 1 base, with 14 bases between the two germline ends. The CDR3 nucleotides read TGTGCCAGCAGCTTGCCGACACAACGGGAGAACACTGAAGCTTTCTTT. Translated, it gives CASSLPTQRENTEAFF. Full variable domain (remainder filled in from reference TRBV5-4 and TRBJ1-1): ETGVTQSPTHLIKTRGQQVTLRCSSQSGHNTVSWYQQALGQGPQFIFQYYREEENGRGNFPPRFSGLQFPNYSSELNVNALELDDSALYLCASSLPTQRENTEAFFGQGTRLTVV.

This chain connects TRBV2 to TRBJ1-1, with no clear D. Trimming removed 1 base at V and 1 base at J, with 7 bases between. The germline V gene encodes CDR1 SNHLY and CDR2 FYNNEI. The CDR3 is made up of 14 amino acids. CDR3 bases: TGTGCCAGCAGTGAAGTTACGAGGAACACTGAAGCTTTCTTT. This codes for CASSEVTRNTEAFF.

As for this clone: The CDR3 does not close with the conserved phenylalanine or tryptophan, likely indicating a read error. This chain's CDR3 is CASSPLAENSPLHL. CDR3 nucleotides: TGTGCCAGCAGTCCCCTGGCCGAAAATTCACCCCTCCACCTT. This chain joins TRBV3-1 (or the pseudogene TRBV3-2) and TRBJ1-6; D is undetermined. Trimming removed 6 bases at V and 7 bases at J, with 13 bases between. This CDR3 has 14 amino acids. The germline V gene has CDR1 LGHDT and CDR2 YNNKEL (reference sequence).

The chain joins TRBV6-5 to TRBJ1-1, with no clear D. Trimming cost V 6 bases and J 0 bases, with 8 bases left between them. CDR1 is MNHEY, CDR2 SVGAGI, per germline. The CDR3 extends over 13 amino acids. In DNA form, the CDR3 reads TGTGCCAGCAGGACACAGTTGAACACTGAAGCTTTCTTT. It specifies CASRTQLNTEAFF.

This clone was found a few times. This rearrangement joins TRBV27 to TRBJ1-1, with a possible D match to TRBD1 (5 bases). The length of the CDR3 is 14 residues. Germline CDR1 and CDR2: MNHEY and SMNVEV (reference sequence). Trimming removed 6 bases at V and 1 base at J, with 12 bases between. The CDR3 sequence is CASSPIDRNTEAFF. The CDR3 region has the DNA TGTGCCAGCAGCCCCATCGACAGGAACACTGAAGCTTTCTTT.

V is TRBV7-3 and J is TRBJ1-2, with 8 bases fitting TRBD1. With 5 bases clipped from V and 7 bases from J, the junction kept 12 bases outside the gene matches. This CDR3 has 15 amino acids. Germline V CDR1 and CDR2: SGHTA, FQGTGA. Here the CDR3 DNA reads TGTGCCAGCAGCGCGGTCGCAGGGGGCATCGGTGGCTACACCTTC. This codes for CASSAVAGGIGGYTF.

The chain's CDR3 is CSVEVAGVGQPQHF. DNA for the CDR3: TGCAGCGTTGAAGTTGCAGGGGTTGGGCAGCCCCAGCATTTT. This rearrangement joins TRBV29-1 to TRBJ1-5; TRBD1 is a possible D gene (6 bases). Trimming stripped 1 base from V and 7 bases from J, with 14 bases between. This CDR3 comprises 14 residues. The V gene's germline CDR1 is SQVTM and CDR2 ANQGSEA.